This T cell receptor beta chain was captured in a study of OX40 agonist ivuxolimab in advanced cancers. Study details: Partial responses were achieved by three patients: one hepatocellular carcinoma, two cutaneous melanoma.

The CDR3 contains 15 residues. Looked up from germline, CDR1 is MNHEY and CDR2 is SVGAGI. Trimming pared 3 bases from V and 4 bases from J, leaving 13 bases between. Sampling times: baseline, cycle 4 day 1, cycle 7 day 1. The protocol was immunoSEQ multiplex PCR, while the TCRdb copy is restricted to in-frame clones and leaves out a portion. The profile shows some 25,000 clones, roughly 73% of them singletons. The receptor was derived from an adult with an advanced solid tumor such as melanoma, head and neck, liver or kidney cancer. This sample comprised CD4+ or CD8+ T cells sorted from blood, obtained in a trial of the OX40 agonist ivuxolimab. The chain has TRBV6-5 and TRBJ2-1; D is perhaps TRBD1 or TRBD2 (5 bases each). The CDR3 sequence: CASSYEGSSYNEQFF. Here the CDR3 DNA reads TGTGCCAGCAGTTATGAGGGGTCTTCTTACAATGAGCAGTTCTTC.